One and the same sample provided the 19 T cell receptor beta chains below, sequenced in a study of memory CD4+ T cells and cytomegalovirus serostatus. Some clones are missing from TCRdb's copy, which holds only in-frame ones; the method was immunoSEQ multiplex PCR. The sample includes about 60,000 clones, roughly four fifths of them seen just once. The sort gate was single viable CD3+CD4+CD8-CD45RO+ cells for memory CD4+ T cells. The sample taken for sequencing was memory CD4+ T cells from blood. The receptor set was obtained from an adult in good health and CMV-seronegative.

The chain combines TRBV6-1 with TRBJ2-1, with 7 bases aligning to TRBD1. V was clipped by 6 bases and J by 5 bases; unmatched bases: 10. Germline values: CDR1 MNHNS, CDR2 SASEGT. This CDR3 is 15 amino acids long. Here the CDR3 reads CASRRTGTANNEQFF. CDR3 DNA sequence: TGTGCCAGCAGAAGAACCGGGACAGCAAACAATGAGCAGTTCTTC.

This sequence joins TRBV5-4 and TRBJ2-7; a weak D match, TRBD1 (5 bases). This CDR3 contains 13 residues. V was pared by 1 base and J by 2 bases, with 7 bases between. Germline V CDR1 and CDR2: SGHNT, YYREEE (reference sequence). For the CDR3, the DNA is TGTGCCAGCAGCTTGACAGGAACCTACGAGCAGTACTTC. Residues: CASSLTGTYEQYF.

This chain links TRBV15 with TRBJ2-1; the match to TRBD2 covers 13 bases. This CDR3 contains 15 residues. V gave up 4 bases and J gave up 8 bases; unmatched junction bases: 5. In germline, CDR1 is LNHNV, CDR2 YYDKDF (reference sequence). CDR3 bases: TGTGCCACCAGCAAAGAACTAGCGGGAGGGTATGAGCAGTTCTTC. It yields the protein CATSKELAGGYEQFF.

The sample holds one count of this clone. The genes are TRBV5-1 and TRBJ2-5; D ambiguous. The ends were cut back, 0 bases at V and 1 base at J, with 10 bases in the middle. The CDR3 spans 15 residues. Per germline, CDR1 SGHRS and CDR2 YFSETQ. The CDR3 bases are TGCGCCAGCAGCTTGGTCTGGTACAGCCAAGAGACCCAGTACTTC. It is translated as CASSLVWYSQETQYF.

V is TRBV7-9 and J is TRBJ1-1; a weak D match, TRBD1 (6 bases). V lost 8 bases and J lost 1, with 14 bases in between. Looked up from germline, CDR1 is SEHNR and CDR2 is FQNEAQ (reference sequence). The CDR3 runs to 14 residues. As DNA, the CDR3 is TGTGCCAGCCGCAGGGGTGGGGGGAACACTGAAGCTTTCTTT. Protein: CASRRGGGNTEAFF. The complete variable domain, with remaining parts taken from reference TRBV7-9 and TRBJ1-1, reads DTGVSQNPRHKITKRGQNVTFRCDPISEHNRLYWYRQTLGQGPEFLTYFQNEAQLEKSRLLSDRFSAERPKGSFSTLEIQRTEQGDSAMYLCASRRGGGNTEAFFGQGTRLTVV.

To note about this clone: A read error may produce the germline difference seen at one junction end. Distinct nucleotide sequences in the sample also encode this CDR3. This chain uses TRBV2 with TRBJ1-2, with 10 bases identical to TRBD1. The CDR3 loop spans 14 amino acids. Germline CDR1 SNHLY, CDR2 FYNNEI. The CDR3 spells CASSRDRGNYGYTF. The CDR3 region has the DNA TGTGCAAGCAGCAGGGACAGGGGAAACTACGGCTACACCTTC.

This clone appeared many times. The chain uses TRBV5-1 and TRBJ2-7, with 8 positions matching TRBD1. The CDR3 has 16 amino acids. Germline CDR1 SGHRS, CDR2 YFSETQ. The ends lost 4 bases at V and 2 bases at J; junction bases unmatched: 11. CDR3 in DNA: TGCGCCAGCAGCCCCGACACGGACAGGGCAACCTACGAGCAGTACTTC. Translation gives CASSPDTDRATYEQYF.

The chain recombines TRBV6-5 with TRBJ1-1, with TRBD1 as a possible D gene (5 bases). V gave up 10 bases and J gave up 7 bases, with 16 bases separating them. The germline V gene encodes CDR1 MNHEY and CDR2 SVGAGI. The CDR3 is 12 amino acids. The CDR3 sequence: CATKNRRDEAFF. For the CDR3, the DNA is TGTGCCACCAAAAACAGGAGGGATGAAGCTTTCTTT.

This clone has just a few counts. The chain employs TRBV2 and TRBJ1-6; D is perhaps TRBD1 (6 bases). Trimming removed 8 bases from V and 7 bases from J, with 15 bases in between. The CDR3 length is 14 residues. CDR1 SNHLY and CDR2 FYNNEI come from the germline V gene. The CDR3 here is CASFRGQGNSPLHF. The CDR3 nucleotides are TGTGCCAGCTTTCGGGGGCAGGGGAATTCACCCCTCCACTTT.

The table lists this clone with a count of one. The chain uses TRBV5-1 and TRBJ2-5, with D uncertain. The CDR3 runs to 14 residues. CDR1 is SGHRS and CDR2 is YFSETQ in the germline V gene. Trimming removed 5 bases from V and 3 bases from J, with 14 bases in between. CDR3 DNA sequence: TGCGCCAGCAGGAGATTAGGGTCCAAAGAGACCCAGTACTTC. Protein sequence: CASRRLGSKETQYF.

The chain uses TRBV2 and TRBJ2-2; maybe TRBD1 (5 bases). V was cut by 7 bases and J by 1 base, with 13 bases left in between. The CDR3 has 15 amino acids. CDR1 and CDR2 (germline): SNHLY, FYNNEI. CDR3 in DNA: TGTGCCAGCAAGGTGACAGACCAGAACACCGGGGAGCTGTTTTTT. Amino acid sequence: CASKVTDQNTGELFF.

This clone has a handful of counts. V gene TRBV4-2 combines with J gene TRBJ1-3; 7 positions match TRBD1. Looked up from germline, CDR1 is LGHNA and CDR2 is YNFKEQ. The V and J ends lost 1 base and 2 bases, in that order; junction bases with no gene match: 2. The CDR3 covers 15 residues. The CDR3 DNA follows: TGTGCCAGCAGCCAAGGACAGGGAGCTGGAAACACCATATATTTT. Translation: CASSQGQGAGNTIYF.

This sequence joins TRBV2 and TRBJ2-2, with D perhaps being TRBD1 or TRBD2 (5 bases each). From germline, CDR1 is SNHLY and CDR2 FYNNEI. Trimming left V 6 bases short and J 0 bases short, with 26 bases between. The CDR3 length is 20 residues. The CDR3 spells CASRGVLRIGGPTNTGELFF. As DNA, the CDR3 is TGTGCCAGCAGGGGAGTCTTAAGAATTGGGGGTCCTACGAACACCGGGGAGCTGTTTTTT.

The genes are TRBV5-4 and TRBJ1-2; D is unresolved. This CDR3 comprises 12 residues. V gave up 4 bases and J gave up 4 bases, with 8 bases separating them. In germline, CDR1 is SGHNT, CDR2 YYREEE (reference sequence). The chain's CDR3 is CASSGGGYGYTF. For the CDR3, the DNA is TGTGCCAGCAGCGGCGGAGGCTATGGCTACACCTTC.

The chain links TRBV20-1 to TRBJ2-2, with unresolved D. The CDR3 loop spans 11 amino acids. The V end lost 4 bases, the J end lost 8 bases, and 8 bases lay between the germline ends. The germline V gene has CDR1 DFQATT and CDR2 SNEGSKA (reference sequence). Here the CDR3 reads CSAIDRGELFF. The DNA for the CDR3 is TGCAGTGCTATTGACCGTGGGGAGCTGTTTTTT.

The J gene is TRBJ2-1, the V gene TRBV19, with a possible D match to TRBD2 (6 bases). Germline loops: CDR1 LNHDA, CDR2 SQIVND (reference sequence). Trimming cost V 3 bases and J 0 bases, with 9 bases left between them. CDR3 length equals 15 residues. Here the CDR3 DNA reads TGTGCCAGTAGTATTACCGGGAGCTCCTACAATGAGCAGTTCTTC. This gives the protein CASSITGSSYNEQFF.

The DNA for the CDR3 is TGTGCCAGCAGCTCGACAGGGGGTGGAAGCACCGGGGAGCTGTTTTTT. It yields the protein CASSSTGGGSTGELFF. V and J are TRBV7-2 and TRBJ2-2; TRBD1 aligns across 9 bases. This CDR3 is 16 amino acids long. The germline CDR1 and CDR2 sequences are SGHTA and FQGNSA. The ends lost 4 bases at V and 4 bases at J; junction bases unmatched: 7.

The genes are TRBV6-1 and TRBJ2-5; D might be TRBD2 (6 bases). V was cut by 4 bases and J by 2 bases, with 14 bases left in between. This CDR3 spans 15 amino acids. The V gene's germline CDR1 is MNHNS and CDR2 SASEGT. The CDR3 is CASSGGGTAQETQYF. The DNA of the CDR3 is TGTGCCAGCAGTGGTGGCGGGACCGCACAAGAGACCCAGTACTTC.

The chain joins TRBV28 to TRBJ2-1; D is undetermined. This CDR3 is built from 14 residues. CDR1 is MDHEN and CDR2 is SYDVKM in the germline V gene. V was clipped by 2 bases and J by 7 bases, with 12 bases between them. DNA for the CDR3: TGTGCCAGCAGTTTAAGGCCCATGACGAATGAGCAGTTCTTC. This gives the protein CASSLRPMTNEQFF. The full variable domain, rest sourced from reference TRBV28 and TRBJ2-1, is DVKVTQSSRYLVKRTGEKVFLECVQDMDHENMFWYRQDPGLGLRLIYFSYDVKMKEKGDIPEGYSVSREKKERFSLILESASTNQTSMYLCASSLRPMTNEQFFGPGTRLTVL.